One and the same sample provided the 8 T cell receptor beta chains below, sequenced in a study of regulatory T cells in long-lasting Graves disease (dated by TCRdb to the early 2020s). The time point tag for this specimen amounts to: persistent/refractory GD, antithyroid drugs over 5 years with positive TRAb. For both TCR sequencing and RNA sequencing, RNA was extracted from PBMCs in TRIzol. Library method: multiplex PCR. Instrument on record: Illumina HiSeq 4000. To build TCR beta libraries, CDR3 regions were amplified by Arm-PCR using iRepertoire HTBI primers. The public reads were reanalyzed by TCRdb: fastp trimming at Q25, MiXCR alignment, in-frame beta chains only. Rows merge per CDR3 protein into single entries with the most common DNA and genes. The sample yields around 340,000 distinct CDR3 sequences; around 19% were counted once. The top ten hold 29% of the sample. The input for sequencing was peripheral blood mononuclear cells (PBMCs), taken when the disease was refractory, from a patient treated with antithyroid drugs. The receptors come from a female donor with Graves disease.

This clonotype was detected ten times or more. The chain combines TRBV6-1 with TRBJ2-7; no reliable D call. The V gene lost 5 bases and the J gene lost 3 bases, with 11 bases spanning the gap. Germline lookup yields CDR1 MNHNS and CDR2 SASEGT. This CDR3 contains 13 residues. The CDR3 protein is CASSRGQYYEQYF. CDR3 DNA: TGTGCCAGCAGTAGAGGTCAGTACTACGAGCAGTACTTC.

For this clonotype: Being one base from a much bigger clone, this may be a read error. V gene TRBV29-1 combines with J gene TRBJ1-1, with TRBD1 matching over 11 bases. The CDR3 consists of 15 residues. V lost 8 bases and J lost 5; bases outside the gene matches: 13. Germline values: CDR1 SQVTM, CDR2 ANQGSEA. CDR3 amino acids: CSRSGTGGSRTEAFF. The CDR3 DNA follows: TGCAGCAGATCCGGGACAGGGGGTTCGCGGACTGAAGCTTTCTTT.

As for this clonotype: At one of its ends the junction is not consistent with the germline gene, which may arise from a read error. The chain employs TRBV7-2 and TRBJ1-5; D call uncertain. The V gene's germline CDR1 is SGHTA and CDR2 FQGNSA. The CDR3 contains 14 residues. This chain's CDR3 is CANSLGRSNQPQHF. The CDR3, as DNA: TGTGCCAACAGCTTAGGGCGGAGCAATCAGCCCCAGCATTTT.

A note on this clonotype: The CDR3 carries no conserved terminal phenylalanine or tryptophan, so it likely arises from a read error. The CDR3 spells CASRNPCRGYEQYS. The CDR3, as DNA: TGTGCCAGCAGGAATCCGTGTAGGGGATACGAGCAGTACTCC. The V call is TRBV28, the J call TRBJ2-7; TRBD1 might be the D (5 bases). The CDR3 has 14 amino acids. CDR1 is MDHEN and CDR2 is SYDVKM in the germline V gene. Deletions cut 6 bases from V and 4 bases from J, with 16 bases between.

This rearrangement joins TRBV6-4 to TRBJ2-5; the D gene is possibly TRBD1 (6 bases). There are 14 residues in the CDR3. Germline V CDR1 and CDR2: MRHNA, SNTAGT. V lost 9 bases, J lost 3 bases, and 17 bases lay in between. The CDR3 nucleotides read TGTGCCAGGGGGTGGAGTAGGACAGAAGAGACCCAGTACTTC. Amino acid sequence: CARGWSRTEETQYF.

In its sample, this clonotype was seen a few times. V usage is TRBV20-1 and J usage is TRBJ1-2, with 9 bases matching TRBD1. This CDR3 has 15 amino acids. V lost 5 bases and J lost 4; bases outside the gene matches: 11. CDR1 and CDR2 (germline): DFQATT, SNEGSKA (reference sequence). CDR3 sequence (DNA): TGCAGTGCTTTCCGGGACAGGGACTCTGGCTATGGCTACACCTTC. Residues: CSAFRDRDSGYGYTF.

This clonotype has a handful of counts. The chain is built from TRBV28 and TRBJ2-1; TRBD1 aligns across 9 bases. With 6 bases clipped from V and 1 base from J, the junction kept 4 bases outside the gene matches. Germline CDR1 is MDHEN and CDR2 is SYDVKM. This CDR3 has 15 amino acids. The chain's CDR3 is CASSLTGGSYNEQFF. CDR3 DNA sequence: TGTGCCAGCAGCCTGACAGGGGGATCCTACAATGAGCAGTTCTTC.

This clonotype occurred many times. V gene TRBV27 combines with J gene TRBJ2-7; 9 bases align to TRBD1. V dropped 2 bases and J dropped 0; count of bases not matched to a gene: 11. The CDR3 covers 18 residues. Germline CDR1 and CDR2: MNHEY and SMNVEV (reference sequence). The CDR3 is CASSLRILGQGSSYEQYF. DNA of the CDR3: TGTGCCAGCAGTTTAAGAATCCTGGGACAGGGAAGCTCCTACGAGCAGTACTTC.